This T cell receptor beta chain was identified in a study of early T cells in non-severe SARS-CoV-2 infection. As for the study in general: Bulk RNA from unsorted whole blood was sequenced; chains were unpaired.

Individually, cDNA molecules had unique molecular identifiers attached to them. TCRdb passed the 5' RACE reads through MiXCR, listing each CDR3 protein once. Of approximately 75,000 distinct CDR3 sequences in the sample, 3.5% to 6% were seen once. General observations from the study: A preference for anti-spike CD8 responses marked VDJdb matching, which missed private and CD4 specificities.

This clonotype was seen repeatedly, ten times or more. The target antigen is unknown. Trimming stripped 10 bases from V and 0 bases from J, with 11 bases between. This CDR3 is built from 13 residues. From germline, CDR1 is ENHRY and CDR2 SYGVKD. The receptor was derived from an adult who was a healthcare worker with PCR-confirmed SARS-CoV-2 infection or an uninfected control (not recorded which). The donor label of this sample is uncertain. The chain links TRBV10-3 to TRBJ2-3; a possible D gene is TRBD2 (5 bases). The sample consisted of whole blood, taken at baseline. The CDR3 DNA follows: TGTGCCAACCGGGGTTCTAGCACAGATACGCAGTATTTT. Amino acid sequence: CANRGSSTDTQYF.